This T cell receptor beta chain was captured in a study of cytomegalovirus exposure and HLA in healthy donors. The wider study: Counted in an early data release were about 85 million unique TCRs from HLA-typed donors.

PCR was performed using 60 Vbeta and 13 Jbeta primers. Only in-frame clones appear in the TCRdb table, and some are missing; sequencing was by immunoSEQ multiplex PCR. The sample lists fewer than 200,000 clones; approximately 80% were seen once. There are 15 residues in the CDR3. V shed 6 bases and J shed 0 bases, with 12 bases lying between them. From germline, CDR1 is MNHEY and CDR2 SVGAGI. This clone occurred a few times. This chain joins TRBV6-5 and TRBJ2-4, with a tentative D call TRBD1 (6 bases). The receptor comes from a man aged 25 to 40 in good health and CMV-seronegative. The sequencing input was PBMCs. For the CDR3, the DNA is TGTGCCAGCAGGCCTACAGGGAAAGCCAAAAACATTCAGTACTTC. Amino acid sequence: CASRPTGKAKNIQYF.